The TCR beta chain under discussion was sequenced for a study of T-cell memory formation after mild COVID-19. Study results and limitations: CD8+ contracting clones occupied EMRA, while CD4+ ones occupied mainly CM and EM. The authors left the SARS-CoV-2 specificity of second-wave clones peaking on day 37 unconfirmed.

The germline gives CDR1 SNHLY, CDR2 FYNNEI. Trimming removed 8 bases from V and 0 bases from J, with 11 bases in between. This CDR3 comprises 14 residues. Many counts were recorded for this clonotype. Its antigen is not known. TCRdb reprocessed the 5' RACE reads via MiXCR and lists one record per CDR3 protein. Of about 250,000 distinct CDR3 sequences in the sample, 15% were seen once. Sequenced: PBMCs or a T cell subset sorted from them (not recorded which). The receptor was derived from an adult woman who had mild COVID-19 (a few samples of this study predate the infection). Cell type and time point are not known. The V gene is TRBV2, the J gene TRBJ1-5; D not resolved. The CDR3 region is CASARLNSNQPQHF. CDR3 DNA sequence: TGTGCCAGCGCCAGACTGAATAGCAATCAGCCCCAGCATTTT.